Following are 12 T cell receptor beta chains from one sample sequenced in a study of identical twins. Each CDR3 protein gets one entry after TCRdb re-called the 5' RACE reads with MiXCR. The sample holds 500,000 to 650,000 distinct CDR3 sequences, about 20% seen once. The same data also contributed to another study, on yellow fever vaccine responses in identical twins.

The material sequenced was CD4+ T cells sorted from blood. The origin of the receptors is a woman aged 18-30 years in good health.

The chain carries TRBV10-1 and TRBJ2-2, with TRBD1 identical over 7 bases. V lost 3 bases and J lost 1; bases outside the gene matches: 5. CDR1 is WNHNN and CDR2 is SYGVQD in the germline V gene (reference sequence). The length of the CDR3 is 16 residues. CDR3 amino acids: CASSDPGTVNTGELFF. In nucleotides, the CDR3 is TGCGCCAGCAGTGACCCCGGGACAGTGAACACCGGGGAGCTGTTTTTT.

The rearrangement links TRBV21-1 to TRBJ2-2. TRBV21-1 is an annotated pseudogene. The CDR3 spans 14 residues. In DNA, the CDR3 is TGTGCCAGCAGCAAAGTCGTCTACCCCGGGGAGCTGTTTTTT. Translating it yields CASSKVVYPGELFF.

This clonotype turned up a few times. This rearrangement joins TRBV12-3 or TRBV12-4 to TRBJ1-1; the D gene is possibly TRBD1 (5 bases). This CDR3 comprises 13 residues. Trimming left V 2 bases short and J 6 bases short, with 10 bases between. This CDR3 reads CASSLSRESEAFF. Written as DNA, the CDR3 is TGTGCCAGCAGTTTATCCAGGGAGTCTGAAGCTTTCTTT.

This clonotype was counted a single time. The rearrangement joins TRBV5-6 to TRBJ2-5; D remains ambiguous. In germline, CDR1 is SGHDT, CDR2 YYEEEE. With 3 bases removed from V and 5 bases from J, the gap between germline ends came to 20 bases. CDR3 length: 16 residues. In DNA, the CDR3 is TGTGCCAGCAGCTACGCTCGGACGGGCGCGAAGGAGACCCAGTACTTC. It codes for CASSYARTGAKETQYF.

This clonotype appeared many times. The V call is TRBV18, the J call TRBJ2-5; possibly TRBD2 for D (6 bases). Trimming removed 8 bases at V and 2 bases at J, with 15 bases between. The V gene's germline CDR1 is KGHSH and CDR2 LQKENI. This CDR3 comprises 14 residues. The DNA of the CDR3 is TGTGCCAGCAGCCCTCCGGGACTTCAAGAGACCCAGTACTTC. This translates into CASSPPGLQETQYF.

Only a few counts were recorded for this clonotype. The genes are TRBV3-1 and TRBJ2-5; 8 bases are shared with TRBD2. V gave up 1 base and J gave up 4 bases; unmatched junction bases: 2. CDR1 and CDR2 (germline): LGHDT, YNNKEL (reference sequence). The CDR3 has 14 residues. The chain's CDR3 is CASSQAGGVETQYF. The CDR3 bases are TGTGCCAGCAGCCAAGCGGGAGGGGTAGAGACCCAGTACTTC.

This clonotype was observed many times. This chain joins TRBV5-1 and TRBJ2-1; 11 bases are a match to TRBD2. This CDR3 is built from 14 residues. Trimming cost V 4 bases and J 5 bases; bases outside gene matches: 2. Germline CDR1 reads SGHRS; CDR2 reads YFSETQ. The DNA of the CDR3 is TGCGCCAGCAGCCCGGGACTAGCGGACAATGAGCAGTTCTTC. Translating gives CASSPGLADNEQFF.

There are a few counts of this clonotype. V and J are TRBV10-1 and TRBJ2-3; D is perhaps TRBD1 or TRBD2 (6 bases each). The CDR3 runs 14 residues. In germline, CDR1 is WNHNN, CDR2 SYGVQD (reference sequence). V lost 3 bases to trimming and J lost 3 bases, with 10 bases between them. DNA of the CDR3: TGCGCCAGCAGTGACCCGGGGGCGACAGATACGCAGTATTTT. Amino acids: CASSDPGATDTQYF.

The sample holds a few counts of this clonotype. The CDR3 spells CATRRGDYNEQFF. Here the CDR3 DNA reads TGTGCCACCCGAAGGGGCGACTACAATGAGCAGTTCTTC. This chain links TRBV6-1 with TRBJ2-1; a weak D match, TRBD1 (5 bases). CDR3 length equals 13 residues. Germline V gene data show CDR1 as MNHNS and CDR2 as SASEGT. Trimming removed 10 bases at V and 3 bases at J, with 13 bases between.

This clonotype was detected a few times. This chain connects TRBV12-3 or TRBV12-4 to TRBJ2-2; TRBD1 aligns across 8 bases. The V segment lost 3 bases and the J segment 5 bases; nucleotides outside the gene matches: 5. This CDR3 has 15 amino acids. CDR3 sequence: CASSFLQGATGELFF. CDR3 bases: TGTGCCAGCAGTTTTCTGCAGGGGGCGACCGGGGAGCTGTTTTTT.

V and J are TRBV5-1 and TRBJ1-1, with TRBD1 identical over 8 bases. Germline lookup yields CDR1 SGHRS and CDR2 YFSETQ. There are 16 residues in the CDR3. Unmatched junction bases numbered 9, after V lost 3 bases and J lost 2 bases. CDR3 nucleotide sequence: TGCGCCAGCAGCTCCCCTCAGGGGGCGCGAAACACTGAAGCTTTCTTT. Translated: CASSSPQGARNTEAFF.

This clonotype was counted ten times or more. CDR3 in DNA: TGTGCCAGCAGCCCGAGGGGGCAAAATGAGCAGTTCTTC. Amino acids: CASSPRGQNEQFF. The V gene is TRBV11-2, the J gene TRBJ2-1; TRBD1 agrees at 7 bases. The V segment lost 5 bases and the J segment 7 bases; nucleotides outside the gene matches: 5. Germline V lookup: CDR1 SGHAT, CDR2 FQNNGV. The CDR3 consists of 13 residues. Using reference TRBV11-2 and TRBJ2-1 for the parts outside the CDR3, the full variable domain is EAGVAQSPRYKIIEKRQSVAFWCNPISGHATLYWYQQILGQGPKLLIQFQNNGVVDDSQLPKDRFSAERLKGVDSTLKIQPAKLEDSAVYLCASSPRGQNEQFFGPGTRLTVL.